The sequence of this TCR beta chain was determined in a study of radiation and T cells in renal cell carcinoma. Study context: Nephrectomy followed 15 Gy stereotactic body radiation by 4 weeks.

Study-level results: From baseline, blood top tumor clonotypes peaked at 2 weeks post-radiation. No pretreatment tumor biopsies were available for baseline clonotypes.

Trimming shortened V by 7 bases and J by 7 bases, and 20 bases separated the two germline ends. The CDR3 is 14 amino acids. Germline V CDR1 and CDR2: SGHTS, YDEGEE. The method was immunoSEQ multiplex PCR; TCRdb's version includes in-frame clones alone and lacks a portion of them. The sample carries around 130,000 clones, 80% to 90% recorded once. A remark on this clone: Its target is not known.

The time point denotes: blood 2 weeks post-SBRT. Treatment specified: 15 Gy SBRT to primary tumor, nephrectomy 4 weeks later. Clear cell pathology was present in this patient's renal cell carcinoma. V usage is TRBV5-8 and J usage is TRBJ1-2; maybe TRBD1 (6 bases). Specimen: blood, collected from a patient whose treatment included radiotherapy and nephrectomy. The sequence derives from a woman in her sixties with renal cell carcinoma. CDR3 DNA sequence: TGTGCCAGCGCGAGGGCGACAGGAGCGGTTGGCTACACCTTC. Protein sequence: CASARATGAVGYTF.